These 13 T cell receptor beta chains share one sample of origin, sequenced in a study of blood T cells in healthy people across ages. The use of a sample-barcoded 5' primer and a J-beta primer mix characterized a second PCR of roughly 6 to 11 cycles. TCRdb re-analysed the 5' RACE reads in MiXCR, keeping a single row per CDR3 protein. The table lists fewer than 1,200,000 distinct CDR3 sequences, less than 25% of them singletons. These sequences were also reported in another study, on T cells of mothers and their children.

Sequenced input: blood. The receptor source for this set is a girl aged 2-10 years in good health.

This chain joins TRBV15 and TRBJ2-1, with a possible D match to TRBD2 (6 bases). CDR1 and CDR2 (germline): LNHNV, YYDKDF (reference sequence). The CDR3 contains 17 residues. Trimming took off 0 bases at V and 5 bases at J, with 17 bases between the two ends. The CDR3 spells CATSRDERDGRNNEQFF. DNA of the CDR3: TGTGCCACCAGCAGAGACGAAAGGGACGGGAGAAACAATGAGCAGTTCTTC.

In its sample, this clonotype was seen a few times. The V and J genes are TRBV11-2 and TRBJ2-7; a weak D match, TRBD1 (7 bases). Looked up from germline, CDR1 is SGHAT and CDR2 is FQNNGV. The V end lost 2 bases, the J end lost 4 bases, and 12 bases lay between the germline ends. This CDR3 has 14 amino acids. CDR3 DNA: TGTGCCAGCAGCTTATACCAGGGGGGATACGAGCAGTACTTC. As protein: CASSLYQGGYEQYF.

This clonotype has just a few counts. The V gene is TRBV5-1, the J gene TRBJ2-3; D is undetermined. Germline loops: CDR1 SGHRS, CDR2 YFSETQ. This CDR3 comprises 15 residues. Between the trimmed V and J ends, which lost 4 bases and 0 bases, there was a span of 12 bases. CDR3 protein: CASSLGLTSTDTQYF. In DNA, the CDR3 is TGCGCCAGCAGCCTGGGCTTAACCAGCACAGATACGCAGTATTTT.

The table lists this clonotype with a few counts. The chain uses TRBV7-9 and TRBJ2-5; D gene ambiguous. The J call may be faulty, since TRBJ2-7 better matches the DNA end. CDR1 and CDR2 (germline): SEHNR, FQNEAQ (reference sequence). The CDR3 contains 13 residues. The CDR3 DNA reads TGTGCCAGCAGCTTAAATCTGGCCTACGAGCAGTACTTC. Encoded protein: CASSLNLAYEQYF.

This chain uses TRBV4-2 with TRBJ2-1; the D gene is possibly TRBD2 (5 bases). Trimming stripped 2 bases from V and 12 bases from J, with 20 bases between. Germline V CDR1 and CDR2: LGHNA, YNFKEQ. CDR3 size: 15 residues. The CDR3 region is CASSQLRAGSSSQFF. CDR3 nucleotides: TGTGCCAGCAGCCAACTGCGGGCAGGAAGTTCATCGCAGTTCTTC.

A few counts support this clonotype. The CDR3 region is CASSPGGMFRGYGYTF. CDR3 nucleotides: TGTGCCAGCAGCCCCGGGGGGATGTTCCGCGGCTATGGCTACACCTTC. This chain links TRBV9 with TRBJ1-2; weak D call: TRBD1 (5 bases). Germline CDR1 and CDR2: SGDLS and YYNGEE. V lost 4 bases and J lost 4, with 20 bases in between. CDR3 length: 16 amino acids.

This clonotype occurred a few times. V gene TRBV28 combines with J gene TRBJ2-7, with D hard to call. CDR1 is MDHEN and CDR2 is SYDVKM in the germline V gene. This CDR3 is built from 13 residues. Trimming stripped 3 bases from V and 1 base from J, with 7 bases between. The CDR3 DNA follows: TGTGCCAGCAGTTTCCCTGAGTCCTACGAGCAGTACTTC. Translated: CASSFPESYEQYF.

The rearrangement joins TRBV24-1 to TRBJ1-3; 7 bases align to TRBD1. Per germline, CDR1 KGHDR and CDR2 SFDVKD. V was clipped by 3 bases and J by 3 bases; unmatched bases: 4. The length of the CDR3 is 15 residues. The CDR3 DNA follows: TGTGCCACCAGTGATGGGACAGACCTTGGAAACACCATATATTTT. Translated: CATSDGTDLGNTIYF.

The table lists this clonotype with a count of one. A read error may account for a junction end that differs from germline. The chain uses TRBV7-9 and TRBJ2-5; no clear D. This CDR3 has 12 residues. The germline V gene has CDR1 SEHNR and CDR2 FQNEAQ (reference sequence). The CDR3 region has the DNA TGTGCCAGCAGCCAAGACCTTACTGAGGAGTTCTTC. It encodes CASSQDLTEEFF.

This clonotype showed up just once. The chain recombines TRBV13 with TRBJ2-7; D gene ambiguous. Germline V CDR1 and CDR2: PRHDT, FYEKMQ (reference sequence). The length of the CDR3 is 13 residues. V shed 7 bases and J shed 0 bases, with 10 bases lying between them. The CDR3 coding sequence is TGTGCCAGCAATGGGCAGAGCTCCTACGAGCAGTACTTC. As protein: CASNGQSSYEQYF.

This chain links TRBV10-2 with TRBJ1-1, with TRBD1 matching 7 bases. The CDR3 runs to 15 residues. V was pared by 0 bases and J by 0 bases, with 1 base of the junction left unmatched. Looked up from germline, CDR1 is WSHSY and CDR2 is SAAADI. The DNA of the CDR3 is TGCGCCAGCAGTGAGTCACAGGGGCTGAACACTGAAGCTTTCTTT. Translated: CASSESQGLNTEAFF.

Only a few counts were recorded for this clonotype. A junction boundary mismatches the germline segment, possibly from a read error. V usage is TRBV6-1 and J usage is TRBJ2-4; no firm D call. Germline V gives CDR1 MNHNS, CDR2 SASEGT. The CDR3 runs 15 residues. This chain's CDR3 is CASGEDTLAKNIQYF. CDR3 bases: TGTGCCAGCGGTGAAGACACGTTAGCCAAAAACATTCAGTACTTC.

The V call is TRBV5-6, the J call TRBJ2-2; 7 bases are a match to TRBD2. Per the germline V gene, CDR1 is SGHDT and CDR2 is YYEEEE. This CDR3 is built from 17 residues. Trimming took 3 bases from V and 6 from J; bases not matched to a gene: 14. The chain's CDR3 is CASSSWGGKGAAGELFF. For the CDR3, the DNA is TGTGCCAGCAGCTCATGGGGGGGAAAAGGTGCGGCCGGGGAGCTGTTTTTT.